These 10 T cell receptor beta chains were all obtained from the same sample, sequenced in a study of tumor and adjacent non-tumor tissue in lung cancer. TCRbeta libraries were built with three rounds of nested PCR, modified from ARM-PCR. Each CDR3 protein is one row after TCRdb ran MiXCR on the multiplex PCR reads. The sample shows more than 45,000 distinct CDR3 sequences, 74% of them seen only once. This sample's RNA came from whole unsorted tissue. This non-tumor lung sample came from over 3 cm beyond the tumor edge. The sequenced material came from distant non-tumor lung tissue. Receptor source: a woman aged 60 to 75 with non-small cell lung cancer.

This clonotype is a singleton in its sample. At one of its ends the junction is not consistent with the germline gene, which may arise from a read error. The J gene is TRBJ1-5, the V gene TRBV28; D perhaps matches TRBD1 (5 bases). The germline V gene encodes CDR1 MDHEN and CDR2 SYDVKM. The CDR3 extends over 16 amino acids. CDR3 sequence (DNA): TGTGCCAGCTTTCCCACGGGGATTTTGGACAATCAGTCCCAGCATTTT. Translation gives CASFPTGILDNQSQHF. The full variable domain, with the rest looked up from reference TRBV28 and TRBJ1-5, is DVKVTQSSRYLVKRTGEKVFLECVQDMDHENMFWYRQDPGLGLRLIYFSYDVKMKEKGDIPEGYSVSREKKERFSLILESASTNQTSMYLCASFPTGILDNQSQHFGDGTRLSIL.

This clonotype was seen only once. The genes are TRBV7-9 and TRBJ1-1; D ambiguous. The germline V gene has CDR1 SEHNR and CDR2 FQNEAQ (reference sequence). V was cut by 5 bases and J by 8 bases, with 9 bases left in between. There are 11 residues in the CDR3. The CDR3: CASSTTDEAFF. The CDR3 DNA follows: TGTGCCAGCAGCACCACTGACGAAGCTTTCTTT.

Relative to its sample, this clonotype is medium-sized (0.01 to 0.1%). The gene calls are TRBV6-2 or TRBV6-3 and TRBJ2-1; 9 bases align to TRBD2. Germline CDR1 and CDR2: MNHEY and SVGEGT. V was pared by 3 bases and J by 7 bases, with 10 bases of the junction left unmatched. CDR3 length equals 16 residues. The CDR3 coding sequence is TGTGCCAGCAGTTATACAGCGGGAGGCCCCGGGAATGAGCAGTTCTTC. It yields the protein CASSYTAGGPGNEQFF.

Details on this clonotype: One end of the junction fails to match germline, which may point to a read error. The gene calls are TRBV12-3 or TRBV12-4 and TRBJ2-7; a weak D match, TRBD2 (6 bases). The length of the CDR3 is 14 residues. The CDR3 DNA is TGTGTCAGCAATTGGCGTGGGACTCTCAACGAGCAGTACTTC. The encoded protein is CVSNWRGTLNEQYF.

This rearrangement joins TRBV20-1 to TRBJ1-5; no definite D call. The DNA end is more similar to TRBJ2-3, so the J call may be wrong. Germline V gene sequence: CDR1 DFQATT, CDR2 SNEGSKA (reference sequence). The CDR3 runs 12 residues. Here the CDR3 DNA reads TGCAGTGCTGGCCGCATGGGTCAGCCCCAGTATTTT. Its translation: CSAGRMGQPQYF.

The rearrangement links TRBV12-3 or TRBV12-4 to TRBJ2-5; 7 bases are shared with TRBD1. Losses at the gene ends were 2 bases for V and 10 bases for J; bases not matched to a gene: 10. CDR3 length equals 14 residues. This chain's CDR3 is CASSLRQGEQIQYF. CDR3 DNA: TGTGCCAGCAGTTTACGACAGGGCGAACAGATCCAGTACTTC.

As regards this clonotype: Without the conserved terminal phenylalanine or tryptophan, this CDR3 likely stems from a read error. The chain recombines TRBV11-2 with TRBJ2-3; D is ambiguous. V lost 10 bases and J lost 8, with 13 bases in between. The CDR3 covers 11 residues. Germline V gene sequence: CDR1 SGHAT, CDR2 FQNNGV. CDR3 amino acids: CAISSTPTQYY. CDR3 nucleotide sequence: TGTGCCATCAGTTCTACCCCTACGCAGTATTAT.

Comments on this clonotype: The junction differs from germline at one of its ends, possibly a read error. V gene TRBV28 combines with J gene TRBJ1-2; D call uncertain. From germline, CDR1 is MDHEN and CDR2 SYDVKM. The CDR3 runs 13 residues. The CDR3 reads CTSSLGNSDSYTF. The CDR3 bases are TGTACCAGCAGTTTAGGAAACAGCGACAGCTACACCTTC.

Of note for this clonotype: Its ends do not fully match the called genes, so a read error is possible. This chain joins TRBV29-1 and TRBJ1-4; D is undetermined. Germline V gene sequence: CDR1 SQVTM, CDR2 ANQGSEA. The CDR3 loop spans 12 amino acids. CDR3 sequence reads: CSVDGGKEKLFF. DNA of the CDR3: TGCAGCGTTGATGGTGGGAAGGAAAAATTGTTTTTT.

The V gene is TRBV9, the J gene TRBJ1-1; 7 bases fit TRBD1. The V gene's germline CDR1 is SGDLS and CDR2 YYNGEE. V lost 4 bases, J lost 0 bases, and 6 bases stayed unmatched. This CDR3 region has 15 residues. Here the CDR3 DNA reads TGTGCCAGCAGCCTGGGGCAGGGGGTGAACACTGAAGCTTTCTTT. Encoded protein: CASSLGQGVNTEAFF.